Here is one T cell receptor beta chain with its context. The target antigen is unknown. This record comes from a study of PD-1 blockade in classical Hodgkin lymphoma. Findings and caveats of the study: Baseline diversity in complete responders resembled that of newly diagnosed patients. Repertoire difference causes, possibly disease activity or prior therapy, remain undefined. CD4+ but not CD8+ TCR diversity rose significantly by C4D1.

All patients relapsed after autologous stem cell transplantation, and brentuximab vedotin exposure varied. V lost 7 bases, J lost 2 bases, and 12 bases stayed unmatched. The germline gives CDR1 SNHLY, CDR2 FYNNEI. This CDR3 has 16 amino acids. Sequencing used immunoSEQ multiplex PCR; TCRdb keeps in-frame clones, though not all of them. The sample has around 58,000 clones, roughly nine tenths seen once. The rearrangement uses TRBV2 and TRBJ2-3; the match to TRBD2 covers 7 bases. Sample: peripheral blood mononuclear cells (PBMCs), taken at baseline. This TCR was recovered from a human donor with classical Hodgkin lymphoma. CDR3 amino acids: CASIGIGTTYTDTQYF. CDR3 DNA: TGTGCCAGCATAGGAATAGGGACTACCTACACAGATACGCAGTATTTT.